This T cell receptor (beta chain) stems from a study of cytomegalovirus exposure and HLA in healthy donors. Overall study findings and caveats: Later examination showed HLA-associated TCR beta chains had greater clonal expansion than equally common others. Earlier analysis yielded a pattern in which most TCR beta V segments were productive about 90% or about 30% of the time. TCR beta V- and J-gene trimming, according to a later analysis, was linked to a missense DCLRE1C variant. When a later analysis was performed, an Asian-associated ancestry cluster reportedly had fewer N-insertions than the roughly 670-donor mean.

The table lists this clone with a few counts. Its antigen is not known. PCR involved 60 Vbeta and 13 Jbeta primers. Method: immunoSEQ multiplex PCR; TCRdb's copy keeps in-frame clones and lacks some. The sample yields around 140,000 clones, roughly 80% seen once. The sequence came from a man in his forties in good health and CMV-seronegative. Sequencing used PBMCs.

For the CDR3, the DNA is TGTGCCAGCAGCTTTCAGGGAATTGGGATCTATGGCTACACCTTC. This gives the protein CASSFQGIGIYGYTF. V and J are TRBV9 and TRBJ1-2, with D perhaps TRBD1 (5 bases). Trimming left V 4 bases short and J 4 bases short, with 17 bases between. Germline CDR1 is SGDLS and CDR2 is YYNGEE. The CDR3 is 15 residues long.